This entry describes one TCR beta chain. The record originates from a study of blood T cell repertoires in COVID-19. Turning to the study itself: Sites across the United States, Italy and Spain contributed samples from acute and convalescent COVID-19.

The cohort comprised adults aged 18 to 89 years residing in approximately 22 US areas. Exposed enrollees had met someone with a PCR-confirmed or clinician-diagnosed COVID-19 case at some point within the 2 weeks before study entry. The CDR3 spans 15 residues. Germline assignment: CDR1 MNHEY and CDR2 SMNVEV (reference sequence). Trimming removed 8 bases from V and 0 bases from J, with 14 bases in between. In the source study's methods: Amplifying reference gene primers gave estimates of nucleated cell counts. Assay: immunoSEQ multiplex PCR; the TCRdb copy retains only in-frame clones and omits some. The DNA was the basis for D and trimming; V, J and clone size are from that table. Here the sample spans 250,000 to 300,000 clones, about four fifths being singletons.

Sequenced: PBMCs or T cells enriched from blood (not recorded which). V gene TRBV27 combines with J gene TRBJ2-1; the D is unclear. The receptor was isolated from a man aged 40-55 years who had been exposed to COVID-19. CDR3 loop: CASLLVSSSYNEQFF. The CDR3 region has the DNA TGTGCCAGCCTACTGGTGTCAAGCTCCTACAATGAGCAGTTCTTC.